This is a list of T cell receptor beta chains from one sample in a study of beta chain features in type 1 diabetes. Method: immunoSEQ multiplex PCR; TCRdb's copy keeps in-frame clones and lacks some. The profile shows 500,000 to 700,000 clones, roughly 16% of them singletons. Sequenced: naive CD4+ T cells from blood. The receptors shown here come from a young man in good health. CDR3s include the opening cysteine and the closing phenylalanine or tryptophan. The order of the fields is J gene, D gene, V gene, CDR3 length, clone size, CDR3 protein, CDR3 DNA. The D gene is left open where the match is weak. Clone size is not always given. Where it is, it says once, few, many or a class for expanded clones.

J: TRBJ2-3
D: TRBD2
V: TRBV27
length: 15
size: .
CDR3: CASSPGLATTDTQYF
DNA: TGTGCCAGCAGCCCGGGACTAGCAACCACAGATACGCAGTATTTT

J: TRBJ2-7
D: .
V: TRBV6-5
length: 15
size: few
CDR3: CASSYSKGQTYEQYF
DNA: TGTGCCAGCAGTTACTCGAAAGGACAGACCTACGAGCAGTACTTC

J: TRBJ2-4
D: .
V: TRBV7-2
length: 15
size: few
CDR3: CASKGTYTAKNIQYF
DNA: TGTGCCAGCAAAGGGACTTACACCGCCAAAAACATTCAGTACTTC

J: TRBJ1-5
D: .
V: TRBV28
length: 16
size: few
CDR3: CASRTTPSTGNQPQHF
DNA: TGTGCCAGCAGGACTACACCCAGCACGGGCAATCAGCCCCAGCATTTT

J: TRBJ2-5
D: .
V: TRBV5-1
length: 15
size: .
CDR3: CASSLDSGNQETQYF
DNA: TGCGCCAGCAGCTTGGACTCCGGGAACCAAGAGACCCAGTACTTC

J: TRBJ1-1
D: TRBD1
V: TRBV7-3
length: 17
size: .
CDR3: CASSLRGQGLGNTEAFF
DNA: TGTGCCAGCAGCTTAAGGGGACAGGGGCTCGGGAACACTGAAGCTTTCTTT

J: TRBJ2-1
D: TRBD2
V: TRBV10-3
length: 18
size: few
CDR3: CAISPWTSGRTRDNEQFF
DNA: TGTGCCATCAGTCCATGGACTAGCGGGAGAACGCGCGACAATGAGCAGTTCTTC

J: TRBJ2-5
D: .
V: TRBV5-1
length: 16
size: few
CDR3: CASSLGQAEGQETQYF
DNA: TGCGCCAGCAGCTTGGGACAGGCCGAGGGCCAAGAGACCCAGTACTTC

J: TRBJ2-5
D: .
V: TRBV19
length: 14
size: .
CDR3: CATTPSVFQETQYF
DNA: TGTGCCACTACTCCCAGCGTTTTTCAAGAGACCCAGTACTTC

J: TRBJ2-5
D: TRBD1
V: TRBV7-2
length: 18
size: few
CDR3: CASSRRGHSIRLQETQYF
DNA: TGTGCCAGCAGCCGCAGGGGGCACTCAATCCGCCTTCAAGAGACCCAGTACTTC

J: TRBJ2-2
D: TRBD1
V: TRBV6-1
length: 13
size: few
CDR3: CASALDRARELFF
DNA: TGTGCCAGCGCTCTGGACAGGGCCCGGGAGCTGTTTTTT

J: TRBJ2-1
D: .
V: TRBV5-1
length: 18
size: .
CDR3: CASSPGSGSLGHSNEQFF
DNA: TGCGCCAGCAGCCCAGGGTCGGGGTCCCTCGGCCACTCCAATGAGCAGTTCTTC

J: TRBJ2-7
D: TRBD1
V: TRBV5-4
length: 15
size: .
CDR3: CASSPTGELHYEQYF
DNA: TGCGCCAGCAGCCCAACAGGGGAACTTCACTACGAGCAGTACTTC

J: TRBJ2-3
D: TRBD1
V: TRBV6-5
length: 16
size: .
CDR3: CASSFKGQGRTDTQYF
DNA: TGTGCCAGCAGTTTCAAAGGACAGGGTCGGACAGATACGCAGTATTTT

J: TRBJ2-4
D: .
V: TRBV18
length: 14
size: many
CDR3: CASSPWDLINIQYF
DNA: TGTGCCAGCTCACCTTGGGACCTAATAAACATTCAGTACTTC

J: TRBJ2-7
D: .
V: TRBV27
length: 14
size: .
CDR3: CASSPTTDSYEQYF
DNA: TGTGCCAGCAGTCCCACGACAGACTCCTACGAGCAGTACTTC

J: TRBJ1-2
D: .
V: TRBV7-9
length: 15
size: few
CDR3: CASRPRDILPSGYTF
DNA: TGTGCCAGCAGACCCAGGGACATCCTGCCGAGTGGCTACACCTTC

J: TRBJ2-5
D: .
V: TRBV27
length: 13
size: once
CDR3: CASSFRWEETQYF
DNA: TGTGCCAGCAGTTTTAGGTGGGAAGAGACCCAGTACTTC

J: TRBJ2-1
D: .
V: TRBV29-1
length: 16
size: few
CDR3: CSVERKAALSYNEQFF
DNA: TGCAGCGTTGAAAGAAAGGCCGCTTTATCCTACAATGAGCAGTTCTTC

J: TRBJ1-6
D: .
V: TRBV4-2
length: 12
size: few
CDR3: CASSQDQSPLHF
DNA: TGTGCCAGCAGCCAAGACCAGTCACCCCTCCACTTT

J: TRBJ1-2
D: .
V: TRBV6-5
length: 15
size: .
CDR3: CASSYESVARGGYTF
DNA: TGTGCCAGCAGTTATGAAAGCGTGGCCAGGGGTGGCTACACCTTC

J: TRBJ1-1
D: .
V: TRBV5-4
length: 15
size: few
CDR3: CASSLNPAGFTEAFF
DNA: TGTGCCAGCAGCCTGAATCCGGCCGGGTTCACTGAAGCTTTCTTT

J: TRBJ2-7
D: .
V: TRBV13
length: 17
size: few
CDR3: CASSLEDRGSRSYEQYF
DNA: TGTGCCAGCAGCTTAGAGGACCGAGGGAGTCGGTCTTACGAGCAGTACTTC

J: TRBJ2-1
D: .
V: TRBV28
length: 15
size: .
CDR3: CASSSGGTSYNEQFF
DNA: TGTGCCAGCAGTTCGGGGGGCACCTCCTACAATGAGCAGTTCTTC

J: TRBJ2-2
D: .
V: TRBV9
length: 15
size: few
CDR3: CASSVVSERTGELFF
DNA: TGTGCCAGCAGCGTAGTTTCAGAACGGACCGGGGAGCTGTTTTTT

J: TRBJ2-5
D: .
V: TRBV11-1
length: 14
size: .
CDR3: CASSSNGGRETQYF
DNA: TGTGCCAGCAGCTCGAATGGGGGACGAGAGACCCAGTACTTC

J: TRBJ1-1
D: TRBD1
V: TRBV6-4
length: 14
size: few
CDR3: CASRVTGVNTEAFF
DNA: TGTGCCAGCAGAGTGACAGGGGTGAACACTGAAGCTTTCTTT

J: TRBJ1-1
D: TRBD1
V: TRBV11-2
length: 11
size: .
CDR3: CASSGQGTAFF
DNA: TGTGCCAGCAGCGGACAGGGAACCGCTTTCTTT

J: TRBJ2-3
D: TRBD1
V: TRBV4-1
length: 17
size: .
CDR3: CASSQDTLGQGTDTQYF
DNA: TGCGCCAGCAGCCAAGATACATTGGGACAGGGCACAGATACGCAGTATTTT

J: TRBJ2-1
D: TRBD2
V: TRBV19
length: 16
size: .
CDR3: CASSITGTSGWNEQFF
DNA: TGTGCCAGTAGTATCACCGGGACTAGCGGTTGGAATGAGCAGTTCTTC

J: TRBJ2-7
D: .
V: TRBV5-1
length: 15
size: few
CDR3: CASSLATGRTYEQYF
DNA: TGCGCCAGCAGCTTGGCGACTGGCCGAACCTACGAGCAGTACTTC

J: TRBJ2-3
D: TRBD1
V: TRBV4-3
length: 15
size: .
CDR3: CASSPRDRGADTQYF
DNA: TGCGCCAGCAGCCCCCGGGACAGGGGAGCAGATACGCAGTATTTT

J: TRBJ1-6
D: .
V: TRBV9
length: 17
size: few
CDR3: CASSLDGQTPLGSPLHF
DNA: TGTGCCAGCAGCCTTGACGGACAGACTCCTTTGGGTTCACCCCTCCACTTT

J: TRBJ1-6
D: .
V: TRBV7-2
length: 17
size: .
CDR3: CASSGKGGVSYNSPLHF
DNA: TGTGCCAGCAGCGGAAAGGGGGGAGTCTCCTATAATTCACCCCTCCACTTT

J: TRBJ2-1
D: TRBD1
V: TRBV25-1
length: 16
size: .
CDR3: CASSESGTGWYNEQFF
DNA: TGTGCCAGCAGTGAATCGGGGACAGGGTGGTACAATGAGCAGTTCTTC

J: TRBJ2-1
D: TRBD2
V: TRBV11-3
length: 16
size: .
CDR3: CASSLGGTVSYNEQFF
DNA: TGTGCCAGCAGCTTGGGAGGGACGGTCTCCTACAATGAGCAGTTCTTC

J: TRBJ2-7
D: .
V: TRBV25-1
length: 17
size: few
CDR3: CASSELMPGLPTYEQYF
DNA: TGTGCCAGCAGTGAATTAATGCCCGGACTGCCTACCTACGAGCAGTACTTC

J: TRBJ1-1
D: .
V: TRBV6-1
length: 14
size: few
CDR3: CASSDKGLRTEAFF
DNA: TGTGCCAGCAGTGACAAGGGGCTGAGGACTGAAGCTTTCTTT

J: TRBJ2-2
D: .
V: TRBV25-1
length: 15
size: .
CDR3: CASSESPPGSGELFF
DNA: TGTGCCAGCAGTGAATCCCCCCCTGGGAGCGGGGAGCTGTTTTTT

J: TRBJ2-7
D: .
V: TRBV11-3
length: 12
size: .
CDR3: CASSLGAYEQYF
DNA: TGTGCCAGCAGCTTGGGAGCATACGAGCAGTACTTC

J: TRBJ2-2
D: .
V: TRBV10-3
length: 14
size: many
CDR3: CASTDGGTTGELFF
DNA: TGTGCCAGTACGGACGGTGGAACGACCGGGGAGCTGTTTTTT

J: TRBJ2-2
D: .
V: TRBV25-1
length: 15
size: .
CDR3: CASSEFNGDTGELFF
DNA: TGTGCCAGCAGTGAATTTAACGGAGACACCGGGGAGCTGTTTTTT

J: TRBJ2-2
D: .
V: TRBV28
length: 11
size: few
CDR3: CASTRTGELFF
DNA: TGTGCCAGCACCCGCACCGGGGAGCTGTTTTTT

J: TRBJ1-1
D: TRBD1
V: TRBV4-1
length: 16
size: .
CDR3: CASSQDGTVLNTEAFF
DNA: TGCGCCAGCAGCCAAGATGGGACAGTTTTGAACACTGAAGCTTTCTTT

J: TRBJ2-7
D: .
V: TRBV10-3
length: 14
size: .
CDR3: CAIRAGTVSSEQYF
DNA: TGTGCCATCAGAGCCGGGACGGTTTCAAGCGAGCAGTACTTC

J: TRBJ1-6
D: TRBD1
V: TRBV6-4
length: 13
size: .
CDR3: CASSPTGDSPLHF
DNA: TGTGCCAGCAGTCCGACAGGGGATTCACCCCTCCACTTT

J: TRBJ1-2
D: .
V: TRBV5-6
length: 13
size: few
CDR3: CASSLGRNYGYTF
DNA: TGTGCCAGCAGCTTGGGGAGAAACTATGGCTACACCTTC

J: TRBJ1-3
D: .
V: TRBV18
length: 14
size: few
CDR3: CASSPRRDGNTIYF
DNA: TGTGCCAGCTCACCACGCAGGGATGGAAACACCATATATTTT

J: TRBJ2-1
D: TRBD2
V: TRBV7-9
length: 16
size: many
CDR3: CASSLARGTSGDEQFF
DNA: TGTGCCAGCAGCTTAGCGCGTGGGACTAGCGGCGATGAGCAGTTCTTC

J: TRBJ2-3
D: .
V: TRBV19
length: 15
size: few
CDR3: CASSAQRPSTDTQYF
DNA: TGTGCCAGTAGTGCCCAGCGGCCAAGCACAGATACGCAGTATTTT

J: TRBJ2-1
D: .
V: TRBV19
length: 14
size: few
CDR3: CASSIGPTSNEQFF
DNA: TGTGCCAGTAGTATAGGCCCGACTAGCAATGAGCAGTTCTTC

J: TRBJ1-6
D: .
V: TRBV19
length: 14
size: .
CDR3: CASSMKTVGSPLHF
DNA: TGTGCCAGTAGTATGAAGACCGTCGGGTCACCCCTCCACTTT

J: TRBJ1-5
D: .
V: TRBV7-2
length: 15
size: .
CDR3: CASSAGQFSNQPQHF
DNA: TGTGCCAGCAGCGCCGGACAGTTCTCCAATCAGCCCCAGCATTTT

J: TRBJ2-1
D: TRBD1
V: TRBV5-1
length: 15
size: few
CDR3: CASSLEGTGIYEQFF
DNA: TGCGCCAGCAGCTTGGAGGGGACAGGGATCTATGAGCAGTTCTTC